The 16 T cell receptor beta chains below were found in one sample sequenced in a study of blood T cells in healthy people across ages. Next came a second PCR, run for roughly 6 to 11 cycles, which used a sample-barcoded 5' primer along with a J-beta primer mix. One entry per CDR3 protein, called by TCRdb with MiXCR from the 5' RACE reads. The sample holds roughly 730,000 distinct CDR3 sequences; roughly 56% are singletons and the top ten take roughly 25%. Sequencing input: blood. Every receptor here comes from a man aged 40-49 years in good health.

The chain carries TRBV19 and TRBJ2-6; 7 nucleotides align to TRBD1. The length of the CDR3 is 20 residues. V was pared by 2 bases and J by 0 bases, with 13 bases of the junction left unmatched. The germline gives CDR1 LNHDA, CDR2 SQIVND (reference sequence). CDR3 protein: CASSIMATGTVTSGANVLTF. The CDR3 DNA reads as TGTGCCAGTAGTATAATGGCTACCGGGACAGTTACCTCTGGGGCCAACGTCCTGACTTTC.

This clonotype was detected ten times or more. This chain joins TRBV7-6 and TRBJ2-3; no reliable D call. CDR3 length equals 14 residues. The germline CDR1 and CDR2 sequences are SGHVS and FNYEAQ. Trimming stripped 1 base from V and 0 bases from J, with 5 bases between. The CDR3 here is CASSLGISTDTQYF. The CDR3 region has the DNA TGTGCCAGCAGCTTAGGGATTAGCACAGATACGCAGTATTTT. Drawing the rest from reference TRBV7-6 and TRBJ2-3, the complete variable domain is GAGVSQSPRYKVTKRGQDVALRCDPISGHVSLYWYRQALGQGPEFLTYFNYEAQQDKSGLPNDRFSAERPEGSISTLTIQRTEQRDSAMYRCASSLGISTDTQYFGPGTRLTVL.

V and J are TRBV20-1 and TRBJ2-7, with a possible D match to TRBD2 (6 bases). CDR1 and CDR2 (germline): DFQATT, SNEGSKA (reference sequence). This CDR3 has 14 residues. Trimming left V 2 bases short and J 12 bases short, with 23 bases between. The CDR3 here is CSARPQRGGETRYF. The CDR3 bases are TGCAGTGCTAGACCACAGAGGGGAGGAGAGACCCGGTACTTC.

This clonotype was observed a few times. This rearrangement joins TRBV7-2 to TRBJ1-2, with no clear D. From germline, CDR1 is SGHTA and CDR2 FQGNSA. V lost 5 bases and J 7 bases, leaving 11 bases between the germline ends. The CDR3 loop spans 12 amino acids. CDR3 residues: CASSPNRGGYTF. The CDR3 DNA sequence: TGTGCCAGCAGCCCTAACCGTGGTGGCTACACCTTC.

The chain recombines TRBV6-9 with TRBJ2-1, with TRBD2 matching 16 bases. The CDR3 has 20 residues. The germline CDR1 and CDR2 sequences are MNHGY and SVAAGI. Germline trimming cut 5 bases from V and 0 bases from J; bases unmatched to any gene: 10. CDR3 coding DNA: TGTGCCAGCAGTCACAACTCAGGGACTAGCGGGAGGGGCTCCTACAATGAGCAGTTCTTC. Its protein product is CASSHNSGTSGRGSYNEQFF.

This clonotype came up a few times. J is TRBJ2-5 and V is TRBV20-1; a possible D gene is TRBD1 (8 bases). This CDR3 contains 15 residues. CDR1 is DFQATT and CDR2 is SNEGSKA in the germline V gene (reference sequence). The ends were cut back, 5 bases at V and 3 bases at J, with 19 bases in the middle. CDR3 nucleotide sequence: TGCAGTGCTCAGAGCGGGACAGGTAGCGAAGAGACCCAGTACTTC. It is translated as CSAQSGTGSEETQYF.

CDR3 coding DNA: TGTGCCAGCAGTGCCGAACTCGGGGGCCAGTTCTTC. Its protein product is CASSAELGGQFF. The chain recombines TRBV25-1 with TRBJ2-1; D possibly uses TRBD1 or TRBD2 (6 bases each). This CDR3 is 12 amino acids long. From germline, CDR1 is MGHDK and CDR2 SYGVNS. Between the trimmed V and J ends, which lost 4 bases and 13 bases, there was a span of 14 bases.

This clonotype was counted a few times. V gene TRBV9 combines with J gene TRBJ1-5; D perhaps matches TRBD1 (5 bases). The CDR3 has 15 residues. CDR1 and CDR2 (germline): SGDLS, YYNGEE. V was trimmed by 2 bases and J by 3 bases, leaving 12 bases between them. The CDR3 protein is CASSVADSFNQPQHF. CDR3 DNA sequence: TGTGCCAGCAGCGTTGCAGACAGTTTCAATCAGCCCCAGCATTTT.

With regard to this clonotype: A much larger clone differs from this one at a single base, so this may be a read error. The V and J genes are TRBV6-2 or TRBV6-3 and TRBJ2-5; D may correspond to TRBD1 or TRBD2 (6 bases each). V was pared by 11 bases and J by 2 bases, with 18 bases between. This CDR3 is 14 amino acids long. The germline gives CDR1 MNHEY, CDR2 SVGEGT. CDR3 DNA: TGTGCCTGCTCCGTAGGGGGGCCACAAGAGACCCAGTACTTC. Protein sequence: CACSVGGPQETQYF.

V gene TRBV5-1 combines with J gene TRBJ1-4; no clear D gene. CDR1 and CDR2 from the germline V gene are SGHRS and YFSETQ. The CDR3 loop spans 15 amino acids. V lost 3 bases, J lost 3 bases, and 12 bases lay in between. CDR3 sequence: CASSSSGQSNEKLFF. Written as DNA, the CDR3 is TGCGCCAGCAGCTCCTCAGGCCAGTCTAATGAAAAACTGTTTTTT. The full variable domain, its missing parts supplied by reference TRBV5-1 and TRBJ1-4, is KAGVTQTPRYLIKTRGQQVTLSCSPISGHRSVSWYQQTPGQGLQFLFEYFSETQRNKGNFPGRFSGRQFSNSRSEMNVSTLELGDSALYLCASSSSGQSNEKLFFGSGTQLSVL.

As for this clonotype: At one end, the junction sequence differs from germline, possibly due to a read error. The chain has TRBV30 and TRBJ2-6, with a possible D match to TRBD1 (5 bases). Looked up from germline, CDR1 is GTSNPN and CDR2 is SVGIG (reference sequence). The length of the CDR3 is 14 residues. The CDR3 protein is CAWSRTSGASVLTF. The CDR3 bases are TGTGCCTGGAGTCGTACGTCTGGGGCCAGCGTCCTGACTTTC.

This rearrangement joins TRBV27 to TRBJ2-1; the D is unclear. From germline, CDR1 is MNHEY and CDR2 SMNVEV (reference sequence). The CDR3 totals 16 residues. Trimming left V 6 bases short and J 0 bases short, with 15 bases between. The CDR3 protein is CASRVTPHLSYNEQFF. In nucleotides, the CDR3 is TGTGCCAGCAGGGTCACGCCCCACCTCTCCTACAATGAGCAGTTCTTC.

This clonotype was seen only a few times. This rearrangement joins TRBV5-1 to TRBJ1-2, with TRBD1 matching over 12 bases. The CDR3 runs to 18 residues. The junction had 9 bases not matched to a gene; V was cut back by 0 bases and J by 3 bases. Germline assignment: CDR1 SGHRS and CDR2 YFSETQ. The DNA for the CDR3 is TGCGCCAGCAGCTTGGACGGCTGGGGGACAGGGGGCGACTATGGCTACACCTTC. This codes for CASSLDGWGTGGDYGYTF.

This rearrangement joins TRBV7-6 to TRBJ2-5; 8 bases are shared with TRBD2. V lost 5 bases, J lost 1 base, and 6 bases stayed unmatched. The CDR3 sequence is 15 residues long. In germline, CDR1 is SGHVS, CDR2 FNYEAQ. For the CDR3, the DNA is TGTGCCAGCAGCCCGATAGCGGGACCCCAAGAGACCCAGTACTTC. Amino acids: CASSPIAGPQETQYF.

The chain has TRBV11-2 and TRBJ2-1; D uncertain. The germline V and J ends were trimmed by 0 bases and 8 bases, with 20 bases remaining between them. The CDR3 has 17 residues. The V gene's germline CDR1 is SGHAT and CDR2 FQNNGV. The CDR3 loop reads CASSLDSFDVLSYEQFF. CDR3 coding DNA: TGTGCCAGCAGCTTAGATTCTTTTGATGTGTTGTCTTATGAGCAGTTCTTC.

V is TRBV20-1 and J is TRBJ2-3; 7 nucleotides agree with TRBD2. The V gene end was trimmed by 6 bases and the J gene end by 2 bases; junction bases not matched to a gene: 2. The CDR3 loop spans 12 amino acids. Germline assignment: CDR1 DFQATT and CDR2 SNEGSKA (reference sequence). The CDR3 is CSALADTDTQYF. Here the CDR3 DNA reads TGCAGTGCGCTAGCGGACACAGATACGCAGTATTTT.